The 18 T cell receptor beta chains below come from one sample, sequenced in a study of technical replicates of blood from several donors (dated by TCRdb to between 2016 and 2019). Receptors were amplified or captured by the immunoSEQ multiplex PCR assay. TCRdb took this table from immuneACCESS and kept in-frame rearrangements with V and J called. Such tables lack part of the clones; where checked against another copy, unresolved V genes explain under half of the gap, and the rest is unexplained. The sample includes fewer than 85,000 clones, with roughly 94% observed a single time. In total, the top ten clones hold 0.25% to 0.3% of the sample. The sequenced material came from T cells isolated from PBMCs. The receptors originated from a human donor in good health.

The gene calls are TRBV25-1 and TRBJ1-2, with D perhaps matching TRBD1 (6 bases). Germline V gene sequence: CDR1 MGHDK, CDR2 SYGVNS. The CDR3 contains 10 residues. V lost 8 bases to trimming and J lost 6 bases, with 7 bases between them. Here the CDR3 reads CASWDNGYTF. For the CDR3, the DNA is TGTGCCAGCTGGGACAATGGCTACACCTTC.

The rearrangement uses TRBV9 and TRBJ2-1; TRBD2 is a possible D gene (6 bases). The germline gives CDR1 SGDLS, CDR2 YYNGEE. The CDR3 is 12 amino acids. Trimming cost V 5 bases and J 10 bases, with 13 bases left between them. CDR3 in amino acids: CASSGVGLEQFF. For the CDR3, the DNA is TGTGCCAGCAGTGGAGTTGGACTAGAGCAGTTCTTC.

V and J are TRBV5-1 and TRBJ2-3, with 8 bases fitting TRBD2. The J segment lost 6 bases and the V segment lost 0 bases, leaving 3 bases of the junction unmatched. CDR1 is SGHRS and CDR2 is YFSETQ in the germline V gene. This CDR3 is 14 amino acids long. CDR3 DNA sequence: TGCGCCAGCAGCTTGGGACCGGGGGGGGATACGCAGTATTTT. Its translation is CASSLGPGGDTQYF.

The CDR3 DNA follows: TGTGCCAGTAGTCCAGTGACAGGGAGTCAGCCCCAGCATTTT. Its protein product is CASSPVTGSQPQHF. The chain links TRBV19 to TRBJ1-5, with 7 bases fitting TRBD1. This CDR3 spans 14 amino acids. With 5 bases clipped from V and 6 bases from J, the junction kept 7 bases outside the gene matches. The germline gives CDR1 LNHDA, CDR2 SQIVND (reference sequence). The full variable domain, its missing parts supplied by reference TRBV19 and TRBJ1-5, is DGGITQSPKYLFRKEGQNVTLSCEQNLNHDAMYWYRQDPGQGLRLIYYSQIVNDFQKGDIAEGYSVSREKKESFPLTVTSAQKNPTAFYLCASSPVTGSQPQHFGDGTRLSIL.

CDR3 nucleotides: TGTGCCAGCAGTCCTTACAGGGGGATCCAAGAGACCCAGTACTTC. Encoded protein: CASSPYRGIQETQYF. The rearrangement joins TRBV6-1 to TRBJ2-5, with TRBD1 matching over 8 bases. CDR1 is MNHNS and CDR2 is SASEGT in the germline V gene. Losses at the gene ends were 5 bases for V and 1 base for J; bases not matched to a gene: 6. The CDR3 has 15 amino acids.

The CDR3: CASSVAGFVPEAFF. CDR3 bases: TGTGCCAGCAGCGTAGCGGGGTTTGTCCCTGAAGCTTTCTTT. The chain uses TRBV9 and TRBJ1-1, with no clear D. V dropped 0 bases and J dropped 6 bases, with 12 bases sitting between them. The CDR3 is 14 residues long. Germline loops: CDR1 SGDLS, CDR2 YYNGEE.

The rearrangement uses TRBV5-6 and TRBJ1-6; 7 bases map to TRBD1. The CDR3 runs to 15 residues. V lost 4 bases and J lost 3; bases outside the gene matches: 4. Germline V lookup: CDR1 SGHDT, CDR2 YYEEEE. The CDR3 coding sequence is TGTGCCAGCAGCCCAGACAGGGACTATAATTCACCCCTCCACTTT. Translating it yields CASSPDRDYNSPLHF.

In this sample, this clone turned up once. J is TRBJ2-7 and V is TRBV7-2; a weak D match, TRBD2 (6 bases). This CDR3 has 14 residues. Germline CDR1 reads SGHTA; CDR2 reads FQGNSA. V was cut by 8 bases and J by 2 bases, with 16 bases left in between. For the CDR3, the DNA is TGTGCCAGCCCCTCCGTAGCGGATCCCTACGAGCAGTACTTC. This translates into CASPSVADPYEQYF. Filled out from reference TRBV7-2 and TRBJ2-7, the complete variable domain reads GAGVSQSPSNKVTEKGKDVELRCDPISGHTALYWYRQSLGQGLEFLIYFQGNSAPDKSGLPSDRFSAERTGGSVSTLTIQRTQQEDSAVYLCASPSVADPYEQYFGPGTRLTVT.

The chain combines TRBV5-8 with TRBJ2-7; 7 bases fit TRBD1. Germline V gene sequence: CDR1 SGHTS, CDR2 YDEGEE. The CDR3 runs to 16 residues. Trimming took 1 base from V and 2 from J; bases not matched to a gene: 9. The CDR3 bases are TGTGCCAGCAGCTTGAGCGTGACAGGGAAAACCTACGAGCAGTACTTC. Amino acids: CASSLSVTGKTYEQYF.

V is TRBV10-1 and J is TRBJ1-4; 7 bases map to TRBD1. CDR1 is WNHNN and CDR2 is SYGVQD in the germline V gene (reference sequence). V was clipped by 4 bases and J by 2 bases; unmatched bases: 7. The CDR3 has 16 residues. The DNA for the CDR3 is TGCGCCAGCAGTGGACCGCCGGGACAGACTAATGAAAAACTGTTTTTT. Residues: CASSGPPGQTNEKLFF.

V and J are TRBV19 and TRBJ2-6; a weak D match, TRBD1 (6 bases). Per germline, CDR1 LNHDA and CDR2 SQIVND (reference sequence). Trimming left V 4 bases short and J 0 bases short, with 22 bases between. The CDR3 totals 20 residues. The chain's CDR3 is CASSRGYLDRSLSGANVLTF. For the CDR3, the DNA is TGTGCCAGTAGTAGGGGATACCTGGACAGATCCCTCTCTGGGGCCAACGTCCTGACTTTC.

The chain has TRBV15 and TRBJ1-5; the match to TRBD1 covers 7 bases. J lost 6 bases, V lost 5 bases, and 10 bases had no gene match. CDR3 length equals 15 residues. The germline CDR1 and CDR2 sequences are LNHNV and YYDKDF (reference sequence). CDR3 protein: CATSERVQGGQPQHF. CDR3 sequence (DNA): TGTGCCACCAGCGAGCGGGTGCAGGGGGGTCAGCCCCAGCATTTT.

This rearrangement joins TRBV29-1 to TRBJ1-1; 9 bases match TRBD1. CDR1 is SQVTM and CDR2 is ANQGSEA in the germline V gene. The CDR3 extends over 20 amino acids. V was pared by 6 bases and J by 0 bases, with 23 bases of the junction left unmatched. The CDR3 loop reads CSVAAQKKGQGTVMNTEAFF. The CDR3 DNA reads TGCAGCGTAGCCGCTCAAAAAAAAGGACAGGGGACCGTGATGAACACTGAAGCTTTCTTT.

The rearrangement joins TRBV6-4 to TRBJ2-3; D is possibly TRBD2 (6 bases). The V end lost 6 bases, the J end lost 6 bases, and 10 bases lay between the germline ends. The CDR3 length is 12 residues. CDR1 is MRHNA, CDR2 SNTAGT, per germline. Here the CDR3 DNA reads TGTGCCAGCAGCGACGCGGGGGATACGCAGTATTTT. This sequence encodes CASSDAGDTQYF.

The V and J genes are TRBV14 and TRBJ2-1; 9 bases are shared with TRBD2. Trimming removed 4 bases from V and 12 bases from J; junction bases left unmatched: 16. This CDR3 contains 16 residues. Germline CDR1 is SGHDN and CDR2 is FVKESK. CDR3 sequence reads: CASSPRRVAGVNGQFF. In DNA, the CDR3 is TGTGCCAGCAGCCCTCGGAGGGTAGCGGGAGTCAACGGGCAGTTCTTC.

V and J are TRBV6-5 and TRBJ2-1, with 9 bases aligning to TRBD1. The V and J ends lost 1 base and 4 bases, in that order; junction bases with no gene match: 2. The CDR3 has 15 residues. Germline CDR1 is MNHEY and CDR2 is SVGAGI. The CDR3 DNA reads as TGTGCCAGCAGTTACTACGGGACAGGGTACAATGAGCAGTTCTTC. This encodes CASSYYGTGYNEQFF.

CDR3 in amino acids: CASSFGTRGGGYEQYF. The DNA of the CDR3 is TGTGCCAGCAGCTTTGGGACACGAGGAGGTGGGTACGAGCAGTACTTC. The chain carries TRBV5-4 and TRBJ2-7; the D gene is possibly TRBD1 (6 bases). The germline gives CDR1 SGHNT, CDR2 YYREEE (reference sequence). Trimming left V 2 bases short and J 4 bases short, with 19 bases between. The CDR3 consists of 16 residues.

CDR3 DNA sequence: TGTGCCAGCAGTGACGGCAGGGGGACCACTGAAGCTTTCTTT. Its protein product is CASSDGRGTTEAFF. The chain employs TRBV2 and TRBJ1-1, with 7 bases identical to TRBD1. The CDR3 is 14 amino acids. The junction had 5 bases not matched to a gene; V was cut back by 3 bases and J by 4 bases. CDR1 SNHLY and CDR2 FYNNEI come from the germline V gene.